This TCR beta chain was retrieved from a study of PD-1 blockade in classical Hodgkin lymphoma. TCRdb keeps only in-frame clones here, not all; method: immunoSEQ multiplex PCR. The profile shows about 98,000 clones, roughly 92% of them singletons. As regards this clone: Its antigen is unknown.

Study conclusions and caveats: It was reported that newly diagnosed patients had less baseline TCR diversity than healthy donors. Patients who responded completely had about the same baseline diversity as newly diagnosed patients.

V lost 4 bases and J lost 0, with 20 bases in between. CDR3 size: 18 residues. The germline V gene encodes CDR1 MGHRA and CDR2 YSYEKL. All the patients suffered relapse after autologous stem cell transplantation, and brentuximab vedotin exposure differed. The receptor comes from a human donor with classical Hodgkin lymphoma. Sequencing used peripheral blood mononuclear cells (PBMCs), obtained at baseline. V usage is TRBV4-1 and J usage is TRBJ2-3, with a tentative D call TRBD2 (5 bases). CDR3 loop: CASSPRASLAASTDTQYF. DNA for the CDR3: TGCGCCAGCAGCCCCCGGGCAAGCCTAGCTGCTAGCACAGATACGCAGTATTTT.